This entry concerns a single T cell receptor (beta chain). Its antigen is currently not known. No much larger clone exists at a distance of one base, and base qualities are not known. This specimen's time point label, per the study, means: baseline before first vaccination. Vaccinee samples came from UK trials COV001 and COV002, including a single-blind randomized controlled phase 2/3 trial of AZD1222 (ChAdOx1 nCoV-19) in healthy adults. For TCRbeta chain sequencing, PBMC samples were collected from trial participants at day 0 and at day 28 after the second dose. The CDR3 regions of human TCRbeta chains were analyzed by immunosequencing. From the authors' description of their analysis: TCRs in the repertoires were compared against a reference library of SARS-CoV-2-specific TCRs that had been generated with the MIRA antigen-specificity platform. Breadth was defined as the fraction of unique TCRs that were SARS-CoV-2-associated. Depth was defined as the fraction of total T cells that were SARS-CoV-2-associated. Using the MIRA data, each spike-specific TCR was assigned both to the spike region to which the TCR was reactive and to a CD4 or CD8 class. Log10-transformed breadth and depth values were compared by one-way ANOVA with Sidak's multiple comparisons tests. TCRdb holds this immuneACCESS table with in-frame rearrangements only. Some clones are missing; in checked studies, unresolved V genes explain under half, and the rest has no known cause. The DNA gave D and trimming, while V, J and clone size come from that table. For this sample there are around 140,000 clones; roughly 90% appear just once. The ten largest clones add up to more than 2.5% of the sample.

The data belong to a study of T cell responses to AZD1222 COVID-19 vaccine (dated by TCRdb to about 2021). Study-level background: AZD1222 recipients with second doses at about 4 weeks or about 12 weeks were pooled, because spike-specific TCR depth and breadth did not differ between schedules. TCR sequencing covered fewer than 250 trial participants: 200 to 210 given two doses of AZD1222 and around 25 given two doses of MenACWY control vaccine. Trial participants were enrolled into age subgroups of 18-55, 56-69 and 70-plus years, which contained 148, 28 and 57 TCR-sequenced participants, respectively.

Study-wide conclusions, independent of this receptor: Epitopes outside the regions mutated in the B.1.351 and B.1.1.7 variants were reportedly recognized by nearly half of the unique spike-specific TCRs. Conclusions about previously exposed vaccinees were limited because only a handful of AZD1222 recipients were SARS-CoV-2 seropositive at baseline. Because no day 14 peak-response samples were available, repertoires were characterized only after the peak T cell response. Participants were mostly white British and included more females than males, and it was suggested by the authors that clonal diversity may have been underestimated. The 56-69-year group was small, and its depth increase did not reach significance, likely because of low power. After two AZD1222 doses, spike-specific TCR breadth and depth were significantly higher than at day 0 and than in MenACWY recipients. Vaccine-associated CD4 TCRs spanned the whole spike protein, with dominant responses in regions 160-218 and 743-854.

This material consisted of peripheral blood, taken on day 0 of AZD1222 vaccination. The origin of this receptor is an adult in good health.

CDR3 reads: CASSQGVRYQETQYF. The base sequence is TGCGCCAGCAGCCAAGGGGTCCGGTACCAAGAGACCCAGTACTTC. Recombination connected TRBV4-3 to TRBJ2-5; the D gene cannot be named for sure. The germline V gene encodes CDR1 LGHNA and CDR2 YSLEER. From its cysteine to its phenylalanine, the CDR3 spans 15 amino acids. Only CDR3 DNA is held: 45 bases, read in frame from base 1. V drops 1 base and J drops 0 bases, leaving 9 bases in between.